These 4 T cell receptor beta chains were all obtained from the same sample, sequenced in a study of shared clonotypes between healthy human individuals. Clones were sequenced by immunoSEQ multiplex PCR, and TCRdb holds only the in-frame ones, with some missing. The data show 950,000 to 1,300,000 clones, 70% to 80% seen once. The sample was memory CD4+ T cells sorted from blood. Subset of the sample: CD45RA-negative fraction. Receptor source: a man aged 18-30 years in good health.

The chain carries TRBV7-8 and TRBJ2-3; 11 bases are shared with TRBD2. This CDR3 region has 17 residues. Losses at the gene ends were 1 base for V and 3 bases for J; bases not matched to a gene: 6. Looked up from germline, CDR1 is SGHVS and CDR2 is FQNEAQ. The CDR3 nucleotides are TGTGCCAGCAGCTTAGTAGCGGGAGGGCCTGTAACAGATACGCAGTATTTT. It encodes CASSLVAGGPVTDTQYF.

The chain recombines TRBV6-6 with TRBJ1-5; 7 bases map to TRBD1. Germline-derived CDR1 and CDR2 are MNHNY and SVGAGI (reference sequence). The CDR3 sequence is 15 residues long. J gave up 2 bases and V 5 bases, and 6 bases lay outside the gene matches. The CDR3, as DNA: TGTGCCAGCAGTGATAACAGGGGTGGCAATCAGCCCCAGCATTTT. Translation gives CASSDNRGGNQPQHF.

The genes are TRBV5-6 and TRBJ2-7; perhaps TRBD1 as D (5 bases). Trimming shortened V by 4 bases and J by 5 bases, and 16 bases separated the two germline ends. Germline assignment: CDR1 SGHDT and CDR2 YYEEEE. The CDR3 has 14 amino acids. For the CDR3, the DNA is TGTGCCAGCAGCCTGGGATATCAGGGCAACGAGCAGTACTTC. Amino acids: CASSLGYQGNEQYF.

Here the CDR3 reads CASSFDKGGRRYEQYF. The CDR3 nucleotides read TGTGCCAGCAGTTTCGACAAGGGGGGCCGAAGATACGAGCAGTACTTC. The genes are TRBV2 and TRBJ2-7; tentatively, D is TRBD1 or TRBD2 (6 bases each). The V and J ends lost 5 bases and 4 bases respectively, with 21 bases between them. The CDR3 totals 16 residues. From germline, CDR1 is SNHLY and CDR2 FYNNEI.